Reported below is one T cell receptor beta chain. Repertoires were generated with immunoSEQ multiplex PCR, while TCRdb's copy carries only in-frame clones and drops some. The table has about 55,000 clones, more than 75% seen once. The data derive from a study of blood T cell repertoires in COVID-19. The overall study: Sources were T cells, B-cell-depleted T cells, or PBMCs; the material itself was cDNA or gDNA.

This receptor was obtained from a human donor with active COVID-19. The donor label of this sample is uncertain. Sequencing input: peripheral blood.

CDR3 sequence (DNA): TGTGCCAGCAGCTTAGCCGGGGGACGGGATACGCAGTATTTT. It codes for CASSLAGGRDTQYF. The chain couples TRBV7-2 to TRBJ2-3, with a possible D match to TRBD2 (6 bases). The CDR3 extends over 14 amino acids. Germline V gene sequence: CDR1 SGHTA, CDR2 FQGNSA. V was trimmed by 0 bases and J by 6 bases, leaving 10 bases between them.